This T cell receptor (beta chain) was captured by sequencing in a study of T cell changes during pregnancy in multiple sclerosis. The CDR3 contains 13 residues. V was shortened by 10 bases and J by 8 bases, with 17 bases between the two germline ends. Germline CDR1 LNHDA, CDR2 SQIVND (reference sequence). Using immunoSEQ multiplex PCR, the repertoire was profiled, and TCRdb retains in-frame clones only, with some absent. The repertoire holds roughly 64,000 clones, with approximately 92% as singletons. This sequence originates from a female donor with multiple sclerosis, enrolled in a pregnancy study. The source was peripheral blood, collected in the second trimester of pregnancy. The V gene is TRBV19, the J gene TRBJ1-4; a weak D match, TRBD1 (6 bases). DNA for the CDR3: TGTGCCACCTTACCCCGGGACAAGGAAAAACTGTTTTTT. Translation gives CATLPRDKEKLFF.